The clone carrying this T cell receptor (beta chain) was counted many times. For TCR beta, libraries came from iRepertoire HTBI primers and Arm-PCR of CDR3 regions. A single record per CDR3 protein comes from TCRdb applying MiXCR to the multiplex PCR reads. The data hold around 500,000 distinct CDR3 sequences, with approximately 12% observed a single time. The sample's time point: newly diagnosed GD, antithyroid drugs for less than 3 months. Making the TCR library involved RNA that had been extracted from PBMCs. The data derive from a study of regulatory T cells in long-lasting Graves disease. Germline V gene data show CDR1 as KGHSH and CDR2 as LQKENI. This CDR3 region has 14 residues. The V end was cut by 3 bases, the J end by 8 bases, with 14 bases between. The sample was also linked to a second study, of T cells in Graves' hyperthyroidism and ophthalmopathy. As reported in that work: Criteria for exclusion of patients were uncontrolled infection, other autoimmune disease, pregnancy or lactation.

This clonotype was obtained from a woman in her twenties or thirties with Graves disease. The sample was peripheral blood mononuclear cells (PBMCs), taken at new diagnosis, from a patient treated with antithyroid drugs. This chain joins TRBV18 and TRBJ2-1; D gene ambiguous. The DNA of the CDR3 is TGTGCCAGCTCACCTCCCTTGGGTGGGTATGAGCAGTTCTTC. The encoded protein is CASSPPLGGYEQFF.